This T cell receptor beta chain comes out of a study of T cell responses to AZD1222 COVID-19 vaccine (TCRdb year 2021). Broadly, across the study: AZD1222 recipients whose second dose came at about 4 weeks and those whose second dose came at about 12 weeks were combined into one group, since spike-specific TCR depth and breadth did not differ between the two schedules. A total of more than 230 trial participants underwent TCR sequencing, of whom some 210 received two doses of AZD1222 and about 26 received two doses of the MenACWY control vaccine. Enrollment into the trials was organized by age into subgroups of 18-55, 56-69 and 70-plus years, and those subgroups contained roughly 140, 27 and 60 TCR-sequenced participants, respectively.

From a lookup of the germline V gene, CDR1 and CDR2 are SGHTA and FQGTGA. V is pared back by 2 bases and J by 0 bases, with 11 bases lying between the germline termini. Taken from cysteine to phenylalanine, the CDR3 has 16 residues. Only CDR3 DNA remains: 48 bases, in frame from the first base. What the study reported, not specific to this receptor: Conclusions about previously exposed vaccinees are limited, since just a handful of AZD1222 recipients were seropositive for SARS-CoV-2 at baseline. Reportedly, almost half of the unique spike-specific TCRs recognized epitopes lying outside the regions that are mutated in the B.1.351 and B.1.1.7 variants. Because no samples from the day 14 peak response were available, repertoires could be characterized only after the peak T cell response. After two AZD1222 doses, spike-specific TCR breadth and depth were significantly higher than at day 0 and than in MenACWY recipients. The whole spike protein was spanned by vaccine-associated CD4 TCRs, and dominant responses were seen in regions 160-218 and 743-854. The 56-69-year group was small, and its depth increase did not reach significance, likely because of low power. Most participants were white British and females outnumbered males, and the authors suggested that clonal diversity may have been underestimated.

The label giving this sample's time point can be read as: baseline before first vaccination. The vaccinee samples were drawn from two UK trials, COV001 and COV002, one of which was a single-blind randomized controlled phase 2/3 trial testing AZD1222 (ChAdOx1 nCoV-19) in healthy adults. For TCRbeta chain sequencing, PBMC samples were collected from trial participants at day 0 and at day 28 after the second dose. The CDR3 regions of human TCRbeta chains were subjected to immunosequencing. The original pipeline was this. Repertoire TCRs were checked for matches against a reference library of SARS-CoV-2-specific TCRs that had been generated using the MIRA antigen-specificity platform. Breadth meant the fraction of unique TCRs that were SARS-CoV-2-associated, whereas depth meant the fraction of total T cells that were SARS-CoV-2-associated. Using the MIRA data, each spike-specific TCR was mapped to the spike region that the TCR reacts to and placed in a CD4 or CD8 class. Log10-transformed breadth and depth values were compared by one-way ANOVA with Sidak's multiple comparisons tests. TCRdb re-hosts the immuneACCESS table, in-frame sequences only. Its copies lack some clones; in the studies checked, an unresolved V gene accounts for under half of them, and the cause for the rest is not known. That table supplies the V and J calls and clone size; D and trimming were determined from the DNA. This sample is represented by some 120,000 clones; approximately 90% of them were singletons. The biggest ten clones account for 7.2% of the sample.

Note on this clone: The antigen it binds to is not known. No much larger clone is present one base from it, and per-base qualities are unavailable.

The sequence joins TRBV7-3 to TRBJ1-5, with a tentative D gene TRBD1 over 5 matching bases. The origin of this receptor is an adult in good health. The material was peripheral blood, obtained on day 0 of AZD1222 vaccination. This receptor carries the CDR3 CASSLGDLHSNQPQHF. The DNA sequence is as follows: TGTGCCAGCAGCTTAGGGGACTTACATAGCAATCAGCCCCAGCATTTT.